This T cell receptor (beta chain) originates from a study of blood T cell repertoires in COVID-19. Study summary: Sites in the United States, Italy and Spain provided acute and convalescent COVID-19 samples. In each case, the material was cDNA or gDNA derived from T cells, B-cell-depleted T cells, or PBMCs.

The table lists this clone with a few counts. The data were produced by immunoSEQ multiplex PCR, yet TCRdb's version contains in-frame clones alone and is incomplete. The sample lists around 67,000 clones; around 80% were seen once. The V end was cut by 5 bases, the J end by 2 bases, with 10 bases between. This CDR3 spans 14 amino acids. The germline CDR1 and CDR2 sequences are KGHSH and LQKENI. This TCR came from a human donor in a cohort sampled during active COVID-19. V gene TRBV18 combines with J gene TRBJ1-3; D is perhaps TRBD1 (5 bases). Sequenced sample: peripheral blood. The CDR3, as DNA: TGTGCCAGCTCAGCGCAGGGTGCTGGAAACACCATATATTTT. This translates into CASSAQGAGNTIYF.